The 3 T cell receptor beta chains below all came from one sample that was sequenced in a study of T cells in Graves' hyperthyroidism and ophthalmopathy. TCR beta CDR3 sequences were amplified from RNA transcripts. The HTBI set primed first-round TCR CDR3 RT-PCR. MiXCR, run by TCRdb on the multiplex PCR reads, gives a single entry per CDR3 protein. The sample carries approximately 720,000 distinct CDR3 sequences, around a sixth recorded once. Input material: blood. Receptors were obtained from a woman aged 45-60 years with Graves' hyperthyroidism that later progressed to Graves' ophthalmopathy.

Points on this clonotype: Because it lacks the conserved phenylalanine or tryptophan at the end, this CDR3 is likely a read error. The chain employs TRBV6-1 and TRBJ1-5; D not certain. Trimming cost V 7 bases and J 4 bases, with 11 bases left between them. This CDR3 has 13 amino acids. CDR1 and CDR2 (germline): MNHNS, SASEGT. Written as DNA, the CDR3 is TGTGCCAGCACGAGGGCGCGGAATCAGCCCCAGCATTCT. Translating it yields CASTRARNQPQHS.

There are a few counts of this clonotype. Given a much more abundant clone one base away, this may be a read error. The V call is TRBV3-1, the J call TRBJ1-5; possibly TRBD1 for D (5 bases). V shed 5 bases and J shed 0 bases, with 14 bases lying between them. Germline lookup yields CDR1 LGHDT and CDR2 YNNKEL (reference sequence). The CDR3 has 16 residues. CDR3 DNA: TGTGCCAGCAGCTGCGGGACGACCCATAGCAATCAGCCCCAGCATTTT. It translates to CASSCGTTHSNQPQHF.

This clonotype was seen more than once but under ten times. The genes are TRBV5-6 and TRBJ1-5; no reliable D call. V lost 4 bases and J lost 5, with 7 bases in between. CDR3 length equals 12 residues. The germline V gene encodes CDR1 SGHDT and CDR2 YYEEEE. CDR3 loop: CASSIADQPQHF. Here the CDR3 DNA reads TGTGCCAGCAGCATAGCGGATCAGCCCCAGCATTTT. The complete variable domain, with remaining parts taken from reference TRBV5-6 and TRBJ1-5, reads DAGVTQSPTHLIKTRGQQVTLRCSPKSGHDTVSWYQQALGQGPQFIFQYYEEEERQRGNFPDRFSGHQFPNYSSELNVNALLLGDSALYLCASSIADQPQHFGDGTRLSIL.